This TCR beta chain comes out of a study of CD8+CD57+ T cells in acquired aplastic anemia. Overall study context: DNA recovered from sorted CD4+ and CD8+ cells had a mean of approximately 3 ug.

A note on this clonotype: The target antigen is unknown.

This CDR3 contains 15 residues. CDR1 is ENHRY, CDR2 SYGVKD, per germline. V lost 0 bases and J lost 1, with 10 bases in between. Study observations and caveats: Found in both controls and patients were approximately 29 CD8+ CDR3 sequences.

Patients included in sequencing had previously demonstrated CD8+CD57+ cell expansion by flow cytometry. Every patient had severe acquired aplastic anemia. Researchers used genomic DNA as the template to profile TCR beta VDJ and CDR3. TCRdb reprocessed the reads via MiXCR and lists one record per CDR3 protein. The sample carries roughly 290,000 distinct CDR3 sequences, roughly 61% recorded once. The chain is built from TRBV10-3 and TRBJ2-7, with D perhaps matching TRBD1 (5 bases). The material sequenced was sorted CD4+, CD8+, or CD8+CD57+ T cells (not recorded which) from PBMCs. The source of this sequence is a human donor with aplastic anemia. CDR3 loop: CAISESGVTSYEQYF. The CDR3, as DNA: TGTGCCATCAGTGAGTCAGGGGTCACTTCCTACGAGCAGTACTTC.